The TCR beta chain under discussion was sequenced for a study of T cell repertoires in cytomegalovirus infection. Study summary: Recently identified HLA-C-restricted CMV epitopes were used, and well-studied HLA-B-restricted CMV epitopes were used as well. An indication of both CMV infection and matching HLA type came from public TCR beta signatures. Study findings and constraints: Carriers of CMV and the relevant HLA type were discriminated by public TCR beta frequency. HLA-C-restricted CMV clonotypes gave the most frequent clonotype in two of eight donors.

This clonotype was counted between two and nine times. Antigen: not known. MiXCR, applied by TCRdb to the reads, yields one record per CDR3 protein. This repertoire shows hundreds of thousands of distinct CDR3 sequences, around 32% found once; its top ten account for roughly 18%. CDR3 size: 12 residues. Germline V lookup: CDR1 MNHEY, CDR2 SVGEGT. V was clipped by 1 base and J by 4 bases, with 3 bases between them. The receptor was isolated from a human donor in good health (CMV status not recorded). Some clones in this sample may be carry-over from other donors' samples. The material sequenced was cultured PBMCs, taken from culture after CMV antigen stimulation. The chain has TRBV6-2 or TRBV6-3 and TRBJ2-3; D is unclear. The CDR3 loop is CASSYWADTQYF. CDR3 DNA sequence: TGTGCCAGCAGTTACTGGGCAGATACGCAGTATTTT.